The present TCR beta chain was sequenced within a study of blood T cells in healthy people across ages. This clonotype was picked up many times. The antigen is unknown. Findings and limits, study-wide: The diversity estimates, figures obtained from one million T cells, were considered underestimates. Per million T cells, TCR beta diversity dropped roughly linearly as age increased. Greater diversity and more naive CD4+ cells were seen in long-lived donors than in aged donors.

Primers used in a second PCR of roughly 6 to 12 cycles were a sample-barcoded 5' primer and a J-beta primer mix. Every sample gave at least 2.5 million paired-end reads containing CDR3. TCRdb reprocessed the 5' RACE reads via MiXCR and lists one record per CDR3 protein. The table shows hundreds of thousands of distinct CDR3 sequences, with approximately 30% occurring only once. This TCR derives from a woman older than 75 in good health. Sequencing was done on a sample of blood.

The CDR3 sequence is CASSVSTASYNEQFF. The CDR3 coding sequence is TGTGCCAGCAGCGTATCGACAGCCTCCTACAATGAGCAGTTCTTC. The chain has TRBV9 and TRBJ2-1, with D possibly matching TRBD1 (5 bases). CDR3 length: 15 residues. Trimming stripped 1 base from V and 0 bases from J, with 8 bases between. In germline, CDR1 is SGDLS, CDR2 YYNGEE.